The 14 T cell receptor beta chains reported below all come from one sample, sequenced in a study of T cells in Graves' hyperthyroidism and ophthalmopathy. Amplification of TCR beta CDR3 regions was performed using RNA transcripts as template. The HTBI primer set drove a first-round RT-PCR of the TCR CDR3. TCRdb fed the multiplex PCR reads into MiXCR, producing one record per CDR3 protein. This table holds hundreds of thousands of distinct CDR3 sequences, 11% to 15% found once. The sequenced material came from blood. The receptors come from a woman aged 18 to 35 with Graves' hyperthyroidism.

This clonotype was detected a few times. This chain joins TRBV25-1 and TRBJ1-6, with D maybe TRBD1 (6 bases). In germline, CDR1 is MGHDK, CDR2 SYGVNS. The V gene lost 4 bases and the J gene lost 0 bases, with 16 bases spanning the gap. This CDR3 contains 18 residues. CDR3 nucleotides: TGTGCCAGCAGTGGTTCCGACAGGCTAAGCTCCTATAATTCACCCCTCCACTTT. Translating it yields CASSGSDRLSSYNSPLHF.

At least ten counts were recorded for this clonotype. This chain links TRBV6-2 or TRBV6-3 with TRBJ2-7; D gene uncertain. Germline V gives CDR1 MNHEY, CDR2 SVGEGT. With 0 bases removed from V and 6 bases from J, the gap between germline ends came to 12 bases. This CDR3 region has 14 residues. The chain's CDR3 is CASSYSDGPSEQYF. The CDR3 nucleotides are TGTGCCAGCAGTTACTCTGACGGCCCTAGCGAGCAGTACTTC.

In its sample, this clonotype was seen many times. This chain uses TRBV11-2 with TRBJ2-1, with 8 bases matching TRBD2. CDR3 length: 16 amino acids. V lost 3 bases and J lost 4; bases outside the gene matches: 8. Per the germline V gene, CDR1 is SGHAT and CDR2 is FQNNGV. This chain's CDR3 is CASSLASGSTYNEQFF. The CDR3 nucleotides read TGTGCCAGCAGCTTGGCCAGCGGGAGCACGTACAATGAGCAGTTCTTC. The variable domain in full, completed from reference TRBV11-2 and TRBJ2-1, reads EAGVAQSPRYKIIEKRQSVAFWCNPISGHATLYWYQQILGQGPKLLIQFQNNGVVDDSQLPKDRFSAERLKGVDSTLKIQPAKLEDSAVYLCASSLASGSTYNEQFFGPGTRLTVL.

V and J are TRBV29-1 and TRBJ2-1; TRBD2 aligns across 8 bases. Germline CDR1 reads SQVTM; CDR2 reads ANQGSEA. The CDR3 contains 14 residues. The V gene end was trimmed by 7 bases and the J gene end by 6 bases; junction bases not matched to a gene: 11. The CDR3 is CSGKGGRRSNEQFF. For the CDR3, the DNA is TGCAGCGGTAAGGGCGGGAGGCGGTCCAATGAGCAGTTCTTC.

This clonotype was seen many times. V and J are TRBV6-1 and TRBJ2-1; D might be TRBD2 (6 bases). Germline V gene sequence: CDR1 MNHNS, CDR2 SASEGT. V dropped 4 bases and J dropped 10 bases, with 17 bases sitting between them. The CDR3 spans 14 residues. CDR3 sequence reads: CASSGPTRVEEQFF. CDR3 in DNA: TGTGCCAGCAGTGGACCGACTAGGGTGGAGGAGCAGTTCTTC.

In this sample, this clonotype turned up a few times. CDR3 nucleotides: TGTGCCACCAGCTATTTTCGAGATTCCAATGAGCAGTTCTTC. The encoded protein is CATSYFRDSNEQFF. The chain couples TRBV19 to TRBJ2-1; no clear D gene. Trimming took 10 bases from V and 6 from J, leaving 19 bases between them. CDR1 and CDR2 from the germline V gene are LNHDA and SQIVND (reference sequence). The CDR3 length is 14 residues.

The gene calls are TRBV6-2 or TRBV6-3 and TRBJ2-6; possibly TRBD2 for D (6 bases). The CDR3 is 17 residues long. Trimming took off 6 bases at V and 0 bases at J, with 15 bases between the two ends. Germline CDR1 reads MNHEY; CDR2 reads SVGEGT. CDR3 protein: CASRAGQARSGANVLTF. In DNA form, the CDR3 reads TGTGCCAGCAGGGCGGGGCAGGCCCGCTCTGGGGCCAACGTCCTGACTTTC.

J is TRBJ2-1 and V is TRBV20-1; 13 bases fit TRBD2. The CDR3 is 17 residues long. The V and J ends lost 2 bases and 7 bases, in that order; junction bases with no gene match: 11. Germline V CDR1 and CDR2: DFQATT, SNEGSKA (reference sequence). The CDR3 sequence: CSARLATSGRAENEQFF. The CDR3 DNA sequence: TGCAGTGCTAGACTTGCCACTAGCGGGAGGGCAGAGAATGAGCAGTTCTTC.

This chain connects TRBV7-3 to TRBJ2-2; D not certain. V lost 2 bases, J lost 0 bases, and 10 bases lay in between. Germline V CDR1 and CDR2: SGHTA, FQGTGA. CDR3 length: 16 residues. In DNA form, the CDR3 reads TGTGCCAGCAGCTTATTAGGGCCAGCGAACACCGGGGAGCTGTTTTTT. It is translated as CASSLLGPANTGELFF.

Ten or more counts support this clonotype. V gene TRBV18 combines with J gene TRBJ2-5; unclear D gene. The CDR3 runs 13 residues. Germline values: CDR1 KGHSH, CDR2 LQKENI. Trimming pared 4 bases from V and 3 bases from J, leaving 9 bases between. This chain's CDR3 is CASSLSLEETQYF. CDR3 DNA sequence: TGTGCCAGCTCACTGAGTCTTGAAGAGACCCAGTACTTC.

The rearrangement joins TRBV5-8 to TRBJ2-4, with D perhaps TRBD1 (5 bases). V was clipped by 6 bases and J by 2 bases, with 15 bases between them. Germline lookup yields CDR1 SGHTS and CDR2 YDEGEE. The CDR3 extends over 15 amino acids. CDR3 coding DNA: TGTGCCAGCACCAGTCCGACAGATCCCAAAAACATTCAGTACTTC. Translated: CASTSPTDPKNIQYF.

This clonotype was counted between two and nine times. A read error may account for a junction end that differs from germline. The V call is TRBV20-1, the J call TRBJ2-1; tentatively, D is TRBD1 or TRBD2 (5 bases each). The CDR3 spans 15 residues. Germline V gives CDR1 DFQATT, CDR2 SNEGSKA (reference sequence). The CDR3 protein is CSADNRRALNNEQSF. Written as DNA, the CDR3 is TGCAGTGCGGACAATCGGCGGGCACTAAACAATGAGCAGTCCTTC.

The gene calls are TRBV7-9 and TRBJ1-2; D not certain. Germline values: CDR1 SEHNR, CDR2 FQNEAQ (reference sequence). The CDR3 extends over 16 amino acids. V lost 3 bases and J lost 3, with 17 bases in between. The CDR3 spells CASSFLGAILDYGYTF. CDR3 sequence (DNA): TGTGCCAGCAGCTTTTTGGGTGCAATACTGGACTATGGCTACACCTTC.

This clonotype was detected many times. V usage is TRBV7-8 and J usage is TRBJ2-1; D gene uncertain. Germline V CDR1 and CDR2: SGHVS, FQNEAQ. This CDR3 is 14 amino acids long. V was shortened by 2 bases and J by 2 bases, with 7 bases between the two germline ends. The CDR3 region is CASSLRKTYNEQFF. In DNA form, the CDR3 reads TGTGCCAGCAGCTTACGGAAGACCTACAATGAGCAGTTCTTC. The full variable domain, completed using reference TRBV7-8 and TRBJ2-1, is GAGVSQSPRYKVAKRGQDVALRCDPISGHVSLFWYQQALGQGPEFLTYFQNEAQLDKSGLPSDRFFAERPEGSVSTLKIQRTQQEDSAVYLCASSLRKTYNEQFFGPGTRLTVL.